This T cell receptor beta chain was observed in a study of OX40 agonist ivuxolimab in advanced cancers. Study background: With a range of roughly 20 to 80, age averaged roughly 60 years, and 70% to 85% were male. Past anti-PD-1, anti-PD-L1 or anti-CTLA-4 therapy was accepted, and 40% had received some.

Method: immunoSEQ multiplex PCR; TCRdb's copy keeps in-frame clones and lacks some. The sample records some 80,000 clones, approximately 86% being singletons. The CDR3 is made up of 16 amino acids. Trimming took 4 bases from V and 0 from J; bases not matched to a gene: 5. In germline, CDR1 is SGDLS, CDR2 YYNGEE. The clonotype was recovered from an adult with an advanced solid tumor such as melanoma, head and neck, liver or kidney cancer. The specimen comprised CD4+ or CD8+ T cells sorted from blood, sampled in a trial of the OX40 agonist ivuxolimab. V and J are TRBV9 and TRBJ2-2; 8 bases align to TRBD1. The DNA for the CDR3 is TGTGCCAGCAGCAAGGGACAGGAGGCGAACACCGGGGAGCTGTTTTTT. Translated: CASSKGQEANTGELFF.